The clone carrying this T cell receptor beta chain was found many times. At one end the junction does not follow the germline gene, possibly because of a read error. Every individual TCR cDNA molecule carried its own unique molecular identifier, which allowed correction of PCR and sequencing errors. One entry per CDR3 protein, called by TCRdb with MiXCR from the 5' RACE reads. The sample has 23,000 or so distinct CDR3 sequences, approximately 4.6% seen once. This entry is derived from a study of spatial heterogeneity in lung cancer. Time point specified: sample taken at primary tumor resection. Per the germline V gene, CDR1 is SGHTA and CDR2 is FQGNSA. CDR3 size: 13 residues.

This TCR came from a male donor with early-stage non-small cell lung cancer. Sequenced here: PBMCs, sampled at surgery. The chain uses TRBV7-2 and TRBJ2-7; a possible D gene is TRBD2 (5 bases). The CDR3 nucleotides read TGTGCCAGCAGCGCCGGAACCCCACCCACCGGGAACTTC. Translated: CASSAGTPPTGNF.